Each of the 5 T cell receptor beta chains below was sequenced from the same sample in a study of T cell repertoires in cytomegalovirus infection. Via MiXCR, TCRdb re-called the reads, giving one row per CDR3 protein. The sample records roughly 110,000 distinct CDR3 sequences, around 10% being singletons. For these TCRs, the target antigens are not known. Sequencing input: PBMCs, sequenced either directly or after in vitro stimulation (not recorded which). Source of these receptors: a human donor in good health (CMV status not recorded). Some clones in this sample may be carry-over from other donors' samples.

A word on this clonotype: A much larger clone is a single base away; this may be a read error. The rearrangement uses TRBV5-3 and TRBJ1-1; possible D gene TRBD1, 5 bases. TRBV5-3 is an ORF for which the function is uncertain. Trimming cost V 5 bases and J 0 bases, with 20 bases left between them. The CDR3 contains 17 residues. The CDR3 DNA reads as TGTGCCAGAAGGCAAATGGGACGGCAGTTAATGAACACTGAAGCTTTCTTT. Protein: CARRQMGRQLMNTEAFF.

This clonotype was detected ten times or more. The genes are TRBV12-3 or TRBV12-4 and TRBJ2-3; 8 bases match TRBD1. V shed 6 bases and J 2 bases; nucleotides not matched to a gene: 7. This CDR3 is built from 15 residues. This CDR3 reads CASSKGQDPTDTQYF. Here the CDR3 DNA reads TGTGCCAGCAGCAAGGGACAGGACCCCACAGATACGCAGTATTTT.

The chain combines TRBV7-2 with TRBJ2-2; D unresolved. CDR3 length: 12 amino acids. Germline V gives CDR1 SGHTA, CDR2 FQGNSA. Trimming took 1 base from V and 7 from J, leaving 4 bases between them. CDR3 protein: CASSLDHGELFF. DNA for the CDR3: TGTGCCAGCAGCTTAGATCACGGGGAGCTGTTTTTT.

This clonotype was counted ten times or more. The V gene is TRBV7-2, the J gene TRBJ2-1; 12 nucleotides match TRBD2. V lost 6 bases, J lost 9 bases, and 6 bases stayed unmatched. The germline V gene encodes CDR1 SGHTA and CDR2 FQGNSA. The CDR3 runs 14 residues. CDR3 amino acids: CASRRLAGVGEQFF. DNA for the CDR3: TGTGCCAGCAGACGACTAGCGGGAGTAGGTGAGCAGTTCTTC.

This clonotype was observed at least ten times. The CDR3 nucleotides read TGTGCCAGCAGCTCCCCTGGGGGGTCCGACAGCTCCTACGAGCAGTACGTC. This sequence encodes CASSSPGGSDSSYEQYV. This sequence joins TRBV28 and TRBJ2-7; a weak D match, TRBD2 (6 bases). From germline, CDR1 is MDHEN and CDR2 SYDVKM. Trimming removed 6 bases at V and 0 bases at J, with 21 bases between. This CDR3 is built from 17 residues.